This T cell receptor beta chain appears in the sequencing data of a study of monozygotic twins with inflammatory bowel disease. Germline-derived CDR1 and CDR2 are SGHTA and FQGNSA. The CDR3 is 14 amino acids. TCRdb processed the 5' RACE reads again and assigns one entry to each CDR3 protein, with no DNA. Here the sample table reports approximately 390,000 distinct CDR3 sequences. Sequenced: blood. V gene TRBV7-2 combines with J gene TRBJ1-6. This clonotype was sampled from a human donor with ulcerative colitis or Crohn's disease, or a healthy co-twin of an affected twin (not recorded which). CDR3 amino acids: CASSLGPYNSPPHF.